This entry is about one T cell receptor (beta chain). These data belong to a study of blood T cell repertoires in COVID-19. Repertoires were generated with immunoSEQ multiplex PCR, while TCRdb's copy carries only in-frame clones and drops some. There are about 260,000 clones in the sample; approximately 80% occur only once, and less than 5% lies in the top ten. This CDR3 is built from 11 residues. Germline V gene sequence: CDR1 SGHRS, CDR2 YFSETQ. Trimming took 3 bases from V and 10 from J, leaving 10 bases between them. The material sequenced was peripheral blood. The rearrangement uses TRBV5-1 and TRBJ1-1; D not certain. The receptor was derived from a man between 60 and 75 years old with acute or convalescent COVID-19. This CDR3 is CASSSDERAFF. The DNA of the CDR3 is TGCGCCAGCAGCTCCGATGAGCGAGCTTTCTTT.